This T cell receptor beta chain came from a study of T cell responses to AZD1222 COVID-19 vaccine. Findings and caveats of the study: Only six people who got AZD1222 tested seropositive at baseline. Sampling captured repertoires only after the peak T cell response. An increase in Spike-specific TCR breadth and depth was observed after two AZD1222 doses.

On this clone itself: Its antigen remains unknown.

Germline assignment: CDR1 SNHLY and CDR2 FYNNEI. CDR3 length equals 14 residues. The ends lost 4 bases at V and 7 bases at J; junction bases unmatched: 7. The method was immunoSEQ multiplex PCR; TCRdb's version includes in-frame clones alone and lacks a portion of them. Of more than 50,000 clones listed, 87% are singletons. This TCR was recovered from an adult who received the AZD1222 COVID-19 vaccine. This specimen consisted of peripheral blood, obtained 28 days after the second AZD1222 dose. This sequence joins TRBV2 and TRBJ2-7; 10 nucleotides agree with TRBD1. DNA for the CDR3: TGTGCCAGCAGTGGACAGGGGGCGTTCGGGGAGCAGTACTTC. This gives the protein CASSGQGAFGEQYF.